A single sample is the source of the 12 T cell receptor beta chains below, sequenced in a study of T cell repertoires in cytomegalovirus infection. Each CDR3 protein gets one entry after TCRdb re-called the reads with MiXCR. The table lists more than 150,000 distinct CDR3 sequences, approximately 20% of them singletons, with 2.5% to 3% in the top ten. The sample taken for sequencing was PBMCs. Receptors originate from a human donor in good health (CMV status not recorded). Some clones in this sample may be carry-over from other donors' samples.

This sequence joins TRBV25-1 and TRBJ2-5, with D possibly being TRBD2 (6 bases). Germline CDR1 is MGHDK and CDR2 is SYGVNS. This CDR3 is 13 amino acids long. Trimming took 7 bases from V and 4 from J, leaving 13 bases between them. DNA for the CDR3: TGTGCCAGCAACCTAGCCGGGGGAGAGACCCAGTACTTC. It yields the protein CASNLAGGETQYF.

The J gene is TRBJ2-2, the V gene TRBV18, with a tentative D call TRBD1 (5 bases). V was shortened by 2 bases and J by 1 base, with 14 bases between the two germline ends. The CDR3 is 17 amino acids. Looked up from germline, CDR1 is KGHSH and CDR2 is LQKENI. CDR3 sequence: CASSPLVVGQNTGELFF. The CDR3 nucleotides read TGTGCCAGCTCACCATTGGTAGTCGGACAGAACACCGGGGAGCTGTTTTTT.

This sequence joins TRBV10-3 and TRBJ1-5; TRBD1 aligns across 7 bases. J was trimmed by 6 bases and V by 2 bases; bases with no gene match: 7. The germline CDR1 and CDR2 sequences are ENHRY and SYGVKD. The CDR3 extends over 15 amino acids. CDR3 DNA sequence: TGTGCCATCAGTGAGGGGCAGGGGGTAGGTCAGCCCCAGCATTTT. It is translated as CAISEGQGVGQPQHF.

This clonotype has only a few counts. This chain links TRBV12-3 or TRBV12-4 with TRBJ1-4, with D possibly TRBD1 on 6 matching bases. This CDR3 is 14 amino acids long. Trimming took 5 bases from V and 7 from J, leaving 14 bases between them. The DNA of the CDR3 is TGTGCCAGCAGTCTTGGGAGAGGGGGTGAAAAACTGTTTTTT. Translating it yields CASSLGRGGEKLFF.

The rearrangement joins TRBV5-4 to TRBJ1-1; possible D gene TRBD1, 5 bases. Germline CDR1 and CDR2: SGHNT and YYREEE (reference sequence). V was trimmed by 0 bases and J by 10 bases, leaving 25 bases between them. CDR3 length: 17 amino acids. The CDR3 loop is CASSLAAGQVGARGAFF. The CDR3 coding sequence is TGTGCCAGCAGCTTGGCCGCAGGGCAGGTTGGTGCACGCGGAGCTTTCTTT. The whole variable domain, remainder taken from reference TRBV5-4 and TRBJ1-1, is ETGVTQSPTHLIKTRGQQVTLRCSSQSGHNTVSWYQQALGQGPQFIFQYYREEENGRGNFPPRFSGLQFPNYSSELNVNALELDDSALYLCASSLAAGQVGARGAFFGQGTRLTVV.

This clonotype was seen only a few times. V and J are TRBV12-3 or TRBV12-4 and TRBJ1-1, with a tentative D call TRBD1 (6 bases). The CDR3 is made up of 15 amino acids. Trimming took off 5 bases at V and 1 base at J, with 14 bases between the two ends. The CDR3, as DNA: TGTGCCAGCAGTCTAAGGACAGTTTGGAACACTGAAGCTTTCTTT. It translates to CASSLRTVWNTEAFF.

The chain links TRBV6-1 to TRBJ1-5; D not resolved. V was shortened by 2 bases and J by 2 bases, with 7 bases between the two germline ends. CDR3 length: 14 residues. Germline V gene sequence: CDR1 MNHNS, CDR2 SASEGT. In DNA, the CDR3 is TGTGCCAGCAGTGAACGGCTGGGCAATCAGCCCCAGCATTTT. Protein: CASSERLGNQPQHF.

This clonotype was recorded many times. The gene calls are TRBV12-3 or TRBV12-4 and TRBJ1-6, with 8 nucleotides matching TRBD1. V shed 5 bases and J 6 bases; nucleotides not matched to a gene: 6. The CDR3 is made up of 15 amino acids. The CDR3 bases are TGTGCCAGCAGTCCCGACCAGGGGGCTAATTCACCCCTCCACTTT. Residues: CASSPDQGANSPLHF.

The chain joins TRBV2 to TRBJ2-5; D may match TRBD1 or TRBD2 (5 bases each). CDR3 length: 16 amino acids. Germline V lookup: CDR1 SNHLY, CDR2 FYNNEI. Trimming took off 4 bases at V and 5 bases at J, with 20 bases between the two ends. The CDR3 DNA reads TGTGCCAGCAGTGTGAGTGGGGGTGCGTCGGTGGAGACCCAGTACTTC. This translates into CASSVSGGASVETQYF.

This clonotype occurred a few times. This chain uses TRBV27 with TRBJ1-1, with TRBD1 matching over 7 bases. The CDR3 has 14 residues. Germline V gene data show CDR1 as MNHEY and CDR2 as SMNVEV (reference sequence). Trimming removed 7 bases from V and 5 bases from J; junction bases left unmatched: 10. CDR3 sequence (DNA): TGTGCCAGCAACAGACAGGGAGGAGGGACTGAAGCTTTCTTT. Translated: CASNRQGGGTEAFF.

In this sample, this clonotype turned up a few times. The genes are TRBV18 and TRBJ2-7; D is possibly TRBD1 (6 bases). V lost 1 base to trimming and J lost 6 bases, with 13 bases between them. From germline, CDR1 is KGHSH and CDR2 LQKENI. The CDR3 extends over 14 amino acids. The CDR3 sequence: CASSPQQGGGEQYF. In nucleotides, the CDR3 is TGTGCCAGCTCACCACAACAGGGCGGAGGCGAGCAGTACTTC. Combining the CDR3 with reference TRBV18 and TRBJ2-7 gives the whole variable domain NAGVMQNPRHLVRRRGQEARLRCSPMKGHSHVYWYRQLPEEGLKFMVYLQKENIIDESGMPKERFSAEFPKEGPSILRIQQVVRGDSAAYFCASSPQQGGGEQYFGPGTRLTVT.

The rearrangement joins TRBV3-1 to TRBJ2-2; the D is unclear. V lost 3 bases and J 6 bases, leaving 11 bases between the germline ends. Germline CDR1 LGHDT, CDR2 YNNKEL (reference sequence). The CDR3 consists of 14 residues. CDR3 nucleotide sequence: TGTGCCAGCAGCCAGGAAGTCCTCTCCGGGGAGCTGTTTTTT. This encodes CASSQEVLSGELFF.